This T cell receptor (beta chain) was captured in a study of cytomegalovirus exposure and HLA in healthy donors. Background on the study: Out of 150 million to 200 million T cells, an earlier analysis found some 120 million unique TCR beta sequences in total. As released early, the data held 65 million to 90 million unique TCRs from HLA-typed donors.

In regard to this clone: Its antigen is undetermined.

V was clipped by 0 bases and J by 1 base; unmatched bases: 5. Germline V lookup: CDR1 MGHRA, CDR2 YSYEKL. CDR3 length: 17 amino acids. The study ran its PCR with 60 Vbeta and 13 Jbeta primers. Sequenced by immunoSEQ multiplex PCR; TCRdb stores in-frame clones only, minus some. This repertoire shows just under 70,000 clones, about 81% found once; its top ten account for 6% to 7.5%. Whole-study findings and limits: V- and J-gene trimming in TCR beta was tied to a missense DCLRE1C variant by an analysis performed later. CMV serostatus alone was available as immune exposure information.

V is TRBV4-1 and J is TRBJ2-3; TRBD2 agrees at 9 bases. Material: PBMCs. The sequence came from a human donor in good health. DNA for the CDR3: TGCGCCAGCAGCCAAGAGGGCTCTAGCGGGGGCACAGATACGCAGTATTTT. As protein: CASSQEGSSGGTDTQYF.